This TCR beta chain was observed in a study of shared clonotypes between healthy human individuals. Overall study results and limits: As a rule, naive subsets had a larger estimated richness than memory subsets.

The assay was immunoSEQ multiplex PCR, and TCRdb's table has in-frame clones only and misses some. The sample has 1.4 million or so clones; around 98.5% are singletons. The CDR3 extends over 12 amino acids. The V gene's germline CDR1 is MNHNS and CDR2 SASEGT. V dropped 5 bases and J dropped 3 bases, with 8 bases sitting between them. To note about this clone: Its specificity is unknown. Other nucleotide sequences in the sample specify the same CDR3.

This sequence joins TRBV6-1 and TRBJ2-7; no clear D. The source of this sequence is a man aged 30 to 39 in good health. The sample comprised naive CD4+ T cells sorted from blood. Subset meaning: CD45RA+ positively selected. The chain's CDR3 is CASSPTGYEQYF. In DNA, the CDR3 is TGTGCCAGCAGTCCTACCGGCTACGAGCAGTACTTC.